Below, 13 T cell receptor beta chains from the same sample are listed, as sequenced in a study of T cells after yellow fever vaccination. TCRdb itself ran the 5' RACE reads through MiXCR, one entry per CDR3 protein. The data contain about 220,000 distinct CDR3 sequences, roughly 6.3% of them singletons. The specimen comprised CD4+ T cells sorted from PBMCs, sampled on the day of the yellow fever booster vaccination. These receptors came from a young man who received the YFV17D yellow fever vaccine.

The chain has TRBV7-2 and TRBJ2-5, with 9 bases identical to TRBD1. This CDR3 has 14 residues. Trimming took 4 bases from V and 5 from J; bases not matched to a gene: 5. Germline V gene lookup returns CDR1 SGHTA and CDR2 FQGNSA. The chain's CDR3 is CASSSQGAMETQYF. The CDR3 DNA follows: TGTGCCAGCAGCTCACAGGGGGCTATGGAGACCCAGTACTTC.

The chain's CDR3 is CASSLGQDTEAFF. Here the CDR3 DNA reads TGTGCCAGCAGCCTAGGACAAGACACTGAAGCTTTCTTT. The chain couples TRBV3-1 to TRBJ1-1; a weak D match, TRBD1 (5 bases). There are 13 residues in the CDR3. Looked up from germline, CDR1 is LGHDT and CDR2 is YNNKEL (reference sequence). With 4 bases removed from V and 3 bases from J, the gap between germline ends came to 9 bases.

The sample holds many counts of this clonotype. The genes are TRBV4-3 and TRBJ2-7, with 12 bases lining up with TRBD2. The V and J ends lost 7 bases and 2 bases, in that order; junction bases with no gene match: 6. The germline V gene has CDR1 LGHNA and CDR2 YSLEER. The CDR3 has 15 residues. CDR3 in DNA: TGCGCCAGCACATTCGGACTAGCGGGAACCTACGAGCAGTACTTC. This encodes CASTFGLAGTYEQYF.

Many counts were recorded for this clonotype. The CDR3 sequence is CASSWDSALGGGELFF. CDR3 sequence (DNA): TGTGCCAGCAGCTGGGACAGTGCCCTAGGGGGCGGGGAGCTGTTTTTT. The V gene is TRBV7-2, the J gene TRBJ2-2; 7 nucleotides align to TRBD1. J was trimmed by 7 bases and V by 4 bases; bases with no gene match: 12. Germline CDR1 and CDR2: SGHTA and FQGNSA. This CDR3 is 16 amino acids long.

V is TRBV7-3 and J is TRBJ2-1, with 7 bases fitting TRBD2. CDR1 is SGHTA, CDR2 FQGTGA, per germline. There are 13 residues in the CDR3. V shed 1 base and J 7 bases; nucleotides not matched to a gene: 1. This chain's CDR3 is CASSLMGLNEQFF. The CDR3 DNA is TGTGCCAGCAGCTTAATGGGACTAAATGAGCAGTTCTTC.

This clonotype was recorded at least ten times. The chain couples TRBV7-2 to TRBJ2-5, with D perhaps matching TRBD1 or TRBD2 (5 bases each). Deletions cut 8 bases from V and 0 bases from J, with 16 bases between. The CDR3 consists of 15 residues. Germline loops: CDR1 SGHTA, CDR2 FQGNSA. CDR3 DNA: TGTGCCAGCGGGGGTAGGAAGAGACACCAAGAGACCCAGTACTTC. Protein: CASGGRKRHQETQYF.

A few counts support this clonotype. The chain employs TRBV6-5 and TRBJ1-2, with 11 bases lining up with TRBD1. CDR1 MNHEY and CDR2 SVGAGI come from the germline V gene. V was pared by 0 bases and J by 5 bases, with 2 bases of the junction left unmatched. CDR3 length: 15 residues. The CDR3 is CASSYSRDRGYGYTF. CDR3 sequence (DNA): TGTGCCAGCAGTTACTCTAGGGACAGGGGGTATGGCTACACCTTC.

This clonotype was seen a handful of times. The V gene is TRBV5-1, the J gene TRBJ2-1; 9 positions match TRBD1. After removal of 1 base from V and 4 bases from J, the junction contained 3 bases not matched to a gene. CDR1 and CDR2 (germline): SGHRS, YFSETQ. The CDR3 loop spans 15 amino acids. The CDR3 DNA sequence: TGCGCCAGCAGCTTGACGGGACAGGGATACAATGAGCAGTTCTTC. Translated, it gives CASSLTGQGYNEQFF.

This clonotype was seen at least ten times. The chain joins TRBV29-1 to TRBJ2-7; 8 bases map to TRBD1. V lost 4 bases and J lost 4; bases outside the gene matches: 0. This CDR3 spans 11 amino acids. Germline V gene sequence: CDR1 SQVTM, CDR2 ANQGSEA. The CDR3 here is CSVGTGYEQYF. The CDR3 DNA follows: TGCAGCGTTGGGACAGGGTACGAGCAGTACTTC.

V and J are TRBV3-1 and TRBJ2-7; TRBD1 or TRBD2 may be the D gene (6 bases each). V was trimmed by 3 bases and J by 2 bases, leaving 20 bases between them. This CDR3 has 17 residues. Germline V gene data show CDR1 as LGHDT and CDR2 as YNNKEL (reference sequence). The CDR3 DNA follows: TGTGCCAGCAGCCACCAAGGGAGAGGGGGGAAACCCTACGAGCAGTACTTC. It encodes CASSHQGRGGKPYEQYF.

This clonotype occurred many times. The chain recombines TRBV20-1 with TRBJ2-7; 8 bases are a match to TRBD2. The V and J ends lost 6 bases and 4 bases, in that order; junction bases with no gene match: 11. The CDR3 extends over 14 amino acids. The germline CDR1 and CDR2 sequences are DFQATT and SNEGSKA (reference sequence). The CDR3 protein is CSAYSGTRAYEQYF. In DNA form, the CDR3 reads TGCAGTGCCTACTCCGGGACTAGAGCTTACGAGCAGTACTTC.

This clonotype was detected only a few times. V and J are TRBV11-1 and TRBJ2-6; D is tentatively TRBD1 or TRBD2 (6 bases each). CDR1 is SGHAT and CDR2 is FQDESV in the germline V gene (reference sequence). The CDR3 consists of 19 residues. The V end lost 5 bases, the J end lost 0 bases, and 20 bases lay between the germline ends. The CDR3 sequence: CASSRQPFTGASGANVLTF. The CDR3 nucleotides are TGTGCCAGCAGCCGACAGCCCTTTACGGGGGCCTCTGGGGCCAACGTCCTGACTTTC.

This clonotype was observed a few times. The V gene is TRBV12-3 or TRBV12-4, the J gene TRBJ2-3; 7 bases are shared with TRBD2. This CDR3 region has 13 residues. The junction had 5 bases not matched to a gene; V was cut back by 6 bases and J by 5 bases. CDR3 DNA: TGTGCCAGCAGCCTGGCGGGGGTAGATACGCAGTATTTT. Amino acid sequence: CASSLAGVDTQYF.